This T cell receptor beta chain was profiled in a study of cytomegalovirus exposure and HLA in healthy donors. Findings and caveats of the study: Cytomegalovirus-associated TCR beta chains were listed, numbering some 170. Later analysis identified a missense DCLRE1C variant that was linked to TCR beta V- and J-gene trimming.

As concerns this clone: Its antigen is not identified.

Researchers ran the PCR with 60 Vbeta and 13 Jbeta primers. Sequencing used immunoSEQ multiplex PCR; TCRdb keeps in-frame clones, though not all of them. The repertoire shows 100,000 to 150,000 clones; the top ten hold about 2.2%. The sequence came from a man aged 35 to 55 in good health and CMV-seronegative. Sequencing was carried out using PBMCs.

The CDR3 region is CASSLTGAYTDTQYF. Written as DNA, the CDR3 is TGTGCCAGCAGCCTGACAGGGGCCTACACAGATACGCAGTATTTT. The J gene is TRBJ2-3, the V gene TRBV5-5, with TRBD1 identical over 8 bases. Per the germline V gene, CDR1 is SGHKS and CDR2 is YYEKEE (reference sequence). The CDR3 runs to 15 residues. J gave up 2 bases and V 4 bases, and 6 bases lay outside the gene matches.